A single sample gave rise to the 20 T cell receptor beta chains below, sequenced in a study of CD8 T cells in Susac syndrome. cDNA came from approximately 0.5 to 1 ug RNA primed by random hexamers. One entry per CDR3 protein, called by TCRdb with MiXCR from the immunoSEQ multiplex PCR reads. Among some 220,000 distinct CDR3 sequences listed, approximately 95% were seen once. The material sequenced was CD4+ T cells from PBMCs. These receptors came from a human donor with multiple sclerosis.

This chain links TRBV29-1 with TRBJ2-5; D is possibly TRBD1 or TRBD2 (5 bases each). Per germline, CDR1 SQVTM and CDR2 ANQGSEA. This CDR3 has 15 residues. V dropped 2 bases and J dropped 5 bases, with 18 bases sitting between them. CDR3 in amino acids: CSVEIQRGEGETQYF. DNA for the CDR3: TGCAGCGTTGAAATACAACGGGGCGAAGGGGAGACCCAGTACTTC.

This chain uses TRBV14 with TRBJ2-7; D is unresolved. Germline V gene data show CDR1 as SGHDN and CDR2 as FVKESK. V was trimmed by 0 bases and J by 6 bases, leaving 6 bases between them. This CDR3 comprises 12 residues. CDR3 residues: CASSQDWGEQYF. For the CDR3, the DNA is TGTGCCAGCAGCCAAGATTGGGGCGAGCAGTACTTC.

This clonotype is a singleton in its sample. The V call is TRBV20-1, the J call TRBJ1-5; a possible D gene is TRBD1 (6 bases). CDR1 and CDR2 from the germline V gene are DFQATT and SNEGSKA (reference sequence). Trimming shortened V by 1 base and J by 5 bases, and 15 bases separated the two germline ends. There are 15 residues in the CDR3. This chain's CDR3 is CSARVSGALYQPQHF. Here the CDR3 DNA reads TGCAGTGCTAGAGTTTCAGGGGCGCTGTATCAGCCCCAGCATTTT.

J is TRBJ1-1 and V is TRBV21-1; the DNA was not used to check the table's D call, TRBD1. TRBV21-1 is tagged as a pseudogene. CDR3 length equals 12 residues. CDR3 sequence (DNA): TGTGCCAGCAGCAAAAAGGGACCAAAAGCTTTCTTT. It specifies CASSKKGPKAFF.

This rearrangement joins TRBV6-2 or TRBV6-3 to TRBJ1-5, with D perhaps matching TRBD1 (6 bases). The CDR3 loop spans 14 amino acids. Trimming shortened V by 6 bases and J by 6 bases, and 15 bases separated the two germline ends. Germline loops: CDR1 MNHEY, CDR2 SVGEGT. The CDR3 is CASSKGVGPQPQHF. CDR3 sequence (DNA): TGTGCCAGCAGCAAGGGGGTCGGACCTCAGCCCCAGCATTTT.

The J gene is TRBJ2-7, the V gene TRBV2; D might be TRBD1 (6 bases). Germline CDR1 and CDR2: SNHLY and FYNNEI. V lost 7 bases and J lost 2, with 9 bases in between. This CDR3 contains 12 residues. CDR3 loop: CASTGEPYEQYF. CDR3 DNA sequence: TGTGCCAGCACAGGGGAGCCCTACGAGCAGTACTTC.

This chain links TRBV19 with TRBJ2-5; possible D gene TRBD1, 6 bases. The CDR3 is made up of 13 amino acids. Germline lookup yields CDR1 LNHDA and CDR2 SQIVND (reference sequence). The V end lost 5 bases, the J end lost 3 bases, and 10 bases lay between the germline ends. The DNA of the CDR3 is TGTGCCAGTAGTCGACAGGCCGAAGAGACCCAGTACTTC. Its protein product is CASSRQAEETQYF. The full variable domain, with the rest looked up from reference TRBV19 and TRBJ2-5, is DGGITQSPKYLFRKEGQNVTLSCEQNLNHDAMYWYRQDPGQGLRLIYYSQIVNDFQKGDIAEGYSVSREKKESFPLTVTSAQKNPTAFYLCASSRQAEETQYFGPGTRLLVL.

The chain links TRBV20-1 to TRBJ1-2; TRBD1 matches 7 bases. The germline gives CDR1 DFQATT, CDR2 SNEGSKA (reference sequence). The CDR3 is 14 amino acids. V shed 5 bases and J 4 bases; nucleotides not matched to a gene: 10. CDR3 bases: TGCAGTGCTGGAACAGGGGCCCTAGGCTATGGCTACACCTTC. It translates to CSAGTGALGYGYTF.

The J gene is TRBJ2-1, the V gene TRBV20-1, with a weak D call TRBD2 (5 bases). The CDR3 spans 12 residues. Deletions cut 3 bases from V and 4 bases from J, with 7 bases between. Germline V gene sequence: CDR1 DFQATT, CDR2 SNEGSKA (reference sequence). CDR3 region: CSASGGYNEQFF. CDR3 sequence (DNA): TGCAGTGCTAGTGGCGGGTACAATGAGCAGTTCTTC.

The rearrangement links TRBV20-1 to TRBJ2-1; 10 positions agree with TRBD2. Germline V gene data show CDR1 as DFQATT and CDR2 as SNEGSKA (reference sequence). The CDR3 has 18 amino acids. J gave up 6 bases and V 5 bases, and 19 bases lay outside the gene matches. CDR3 in DNA: TGCAGTGCTCCCCTACAGGGTGGAGCGGGAGGGTCCGGCAATGAGCAGTTCTTC. Its translation: CSAPLQGGAGGSGNEQFF.

This chain uses TRBV6-1 with TRBJ2-3; D possibly corresponds to TRBD2 (6 bases). Germline CDR1 reads MNHNS; CDR2 reads SASEGT. This CDR3 region has 13 residues. With 7 bases removed from V and 9 bases from J, the gap between germline ends came to 17 bases. The CDR3 sequence: CASTGLAPPTQYF. In DNA form, the CDR3 reads TGTGCCAGCACGGGGCTAGCGCCGCCGACGCAGTATTTT.

V and J are TRBV29-1 and TRBJ1-2, with TRBD1 as a possible D gene (6 bases). The CDR3 is 13 residues long. V lost 0 bases, J lost 5 bases, and 10 bases lay in between. Germline V CDR1 and CDR2: SQVTM, ANQGSEA. In DNA form, the CDR3 reads TGCAGCGTTGAAGAGGAGGGGGGTTATGGCTACACCTTC. Encoded protein: CSVEEEGGYGYTF.

The sample holds one count of this clonotype. The rearrangement links TRBV29-1 to TRBJ1-5; 7 bases match TRBD1. Germline lookup yields CDR1 SQVTM and CDR2 ANQGSEA. The CDR3 has 15 residues. J lost 1 base, V lost 4 bases, and 7 bases had no gene match. The CDR3 nucleotides read TGCAGCGTTGCCCGGACAGGACGAAGCAATCAGCCCCAGCATTTT. It yields the protein CSVARTGRSNQPQHF.

The count of this clonotype is one. This sequence joins TRBV4-1 and TRBJ1-2; 9 bases align to TRBD1. The germline V gene has CDR1 MGHRA and CDR2 YSYEKL. The CDR3 covers 14 residues. Trimming at V came to 6 bases and at J to 4 bases, leaving 6 bases not matched to a gene. In DNA form, the CDR3 reads TGCGCCAGCAGAGGGACAGGGAGCAGCTATGGCTACACCTTC. It encodes CASRGTGSSYGYTF.

V gene TRBV11-2 combines with J gene TRBJ2-4; 7 positions match TRBD1. With V trimmed by 1 base and J by 8 bases, 8 bases remained unmatched. Looked up from germline, CDR1 is SGHAT and CDR2 is FQNNGV. CDR3 length: 15 residues. Here the CDR3 reads CASSLVGTARDIQYF. Here the CDR3 DNA reads TGTGCCAGCAGCTTAGTCGGGACAGCTAGAGACATTCAGTACTTC.

V usage is TRBV3-1 and J usage is TRBJ2-1; TRBD2 matches at 7 bases. Germline CDR1 reads LGHDT; CDR2 reads YNNKEL (reference sequence). The CDR3 runs 16 residues. V shed 3 bases and J 2 bases; nucleotides not matched to a gene: 7. Here the CDR3 reads CASSQALAAPYNEQFF. The CDR3 DNA follows: TGTGCCAGCAGCCAGGCTCTAGCGGCTCCCTACAATGAGCAGTTCTTC.

The CDR3 is CASRGLDLSNQPQHF. CDR3 nucleotide sequence: TGTGCCAGTCGGGGTTTGGACCTTAGCAATCAGCCCCAGCATTTT. The gene calls are TRBV19 and TRBJ1-5; no clear D. Germline V gene lookup returns CDR1 LNHDA and CDR2 SQIVND (reference sequence). The CDR3 extends over 15 amino acids. V lost 8 bases, J lost 0 bases, and 14 bases lay in between.

V usage is TRBV3-1 and J usage is TRBJ2-5; 9 bases are a match to TRBD2. The CDR3 loop spans 13 amino acids. The J segment lost 1 base and the V segment lost 8 bases, leaving 2 bases of the junction unmatched. CDR1 LGHDT and CDR2 YNNKEL come from the germline V gene (reference sequence). The DNA of the CDR3 is TGTGCCAGCCGGACTAGCGTCCAAGAGACCCAGTACTTC. Its protein product is CASRTSVQETQYF.

The rearrangement uses TRBV15 and TRBJ1-5; D unclear. Germline V lookup: CDR1 LNHNV, CDR2 YYDKDF (reference sequence). The CDR3 contains 14 residues. Deletions cut 3 bases from V and 5 bases from J, with 11 bases between. CDR3 loop: CATSRRATDQPQHF. In DNA, the CDR3 is TGTGCCACCAGCAGGAGGGCAACGGATCAGCCCCAGCATTTT.

CDR3 bases: TGCAGCGTTGAAGATGTCCCTAATTCACCCCTCCACTTT. As protein: CSVEDVPNSPLHF. This chain links TRBV29-1 with TRBJ1-6; no clear D. This CDR3 has 13 residues. Germline V gives CDR1 SQVTM, CDR2 ANQGSEA. Trimming removed 0 bases from V and 6 bases from J, with 6 bases in between.